These T cell receptor beta chains were read from a single sample in a study of blood T cell repertoires in COVID-19. The repertoire was sequenced with immunoSEQ multiplex PCR; TCRdb's copy has only in-frame clones and lacks some. The sample holds around 290,000 clones, roughly 90% seen once. Material: peripheral blood. The receptors derive from a woman aged 70-85 years with COVID-19, enrolled during active disease. Each CDR3 is given with its conserved first and last residue. Each record gives: J gene, clone size, D gene, V gene, CDR3 DNA, CDR3 protein. A D gene is named only where the DNA matches it firmly. The size field is filled for only some rows; it gives once, few, many or a size class.

>TRBJ1-1|once|NA|TRBV6-5
TGTGTCACGGGGGGGAGTCGAACTGAAGCTTTCTTT
CVTGGSRTEAFF
>TRBJ1-3|NA|TRBD1|TRBV30
TGTGCAGGGGGCGGAAGGAACATATATTTT
CAGGGRNIYF
>TRBJ2-5|once|TRBD2|TRBV19
TGTGCCAGTAGTGCTGGACTAGCGGGGGGTCGGGAGACCCAGTACTTC
CASSAGLAGGRETQYF
>TRBJ1-2|NA|NA|TRBV19
TGTGCCAGTAGTATGTCGAGCAGCGGCTACTTCTATGGCTACACCTTC
CASSMSSSGYFYGYTF
>TRBJ1-1|NA|TRBD1|TRBV29-1
TGCAGCGCCTCTCCAGGGGGGTCGGGCACTGAAGCTTTCTTT
CSASPGGSGTEAFF
>TRBJ1-1|NA|NA|TRBV3-1/TRBV3-2
TGTGCCAGCAGCCAATCAGGGGTCTTCACTGAAGCTTTCTTT
CASSQSGVFTEAFF
>TRBJ1-2|few|TRBD1|TRBV2
TGTGCCAGCAGTAGTCGTCTGGACAGGCTTGTCTATGGCTACACCTTC
CASSSRLDRLVYGYTF
>TRBJ2-3|NA|TRBD2|TRBV7-9
TGTGCCAGCAGCTCCAACCGACTAGCGGGGAGGGGAGATACGCAGTATTTT
CASSSNRLAGRGDTQYF
>TRBJ1-6|NA|NA|TRBV9
TGTGCCAGCAGCAAGCCGGGACAATCGAATTCACCCCTCCACTTT
CASSKPGQSNSPLHF
>TRBJ1-1|NA|TRBD1|TRBV2
TGTGCCAGCAGGGACAGGGGGGATGAAGCTTTCTTT
CASRDRGDEAFF
>TRBJ1-1|few|TRBD1|TRBV13
TGTGCCAGCAGCCCTCAGACAGGGATGAACACTGAAGCTTTCTTT
CASSPQTGMNTEAFF
>TRBJ2-1|NA|TRBD2|TRBV7-2
TGTGCCAGCAGCCTAGAGATCATCGGGGGGGCCGTTAGCAATGAGCAGTTCTTC
CASSLEIIGGAVSNEQFF
>TRBJ2-3|NA|TRBD2|TRBV2
TGTGCCACCCATGAGACTAGCGGGGGGGCCGGAGATACGCAGTATTTT
CATHETSGGAGDTQYF
>TRBJ1-4|NA|TRBD1|TRBV9
TGTGCCAGCAGCAATACAGGGGGGCAGGGTGAAAAACTGTTTTTT
CASSNTGGQGEKLFF
>TRBJ1-4|NA|NA|TRBV6-6
TGTGCCAGCAGTAGGCCGGGGGATGAAAAACTGTTTTTT
CASSRPGDEKLFF
>TRBJ1-1|NA|TRBD1|TRBV27
TGTGCCACCCGATGGGCGGGGACAGGGAAAGGTACTGAAGCTTTCTTT
CATRWAGTGKGTEAFF
>TRBJ1-4|NA|NA|TRBV4-1
TGCGCCAGCAGGCAAGGGGACACCCGATCAACTAATGAAAAACTGTTTTTT
CASRQGDTRSTNEKLFF
>TRBJ2-5|NA|NA|TRBV5-1
TGCGCCAGCAGCTTGGGGGGGGGCGAGAAGACCCAGTACTTC
CASSLGGGEKTQYF
>TRBJ2-3|NA|TRBD2|TRBV9
TGTGCCAGCAGCGTAGGCGGGGGGGCGGTAGATACGCAGTATTTT
CASSVGGGAVDTQYF
>TRBJ1-1|NA|NA|TRBV2
TGTGCCAGCAGTGAAGCGCGGCAGGGTACTGAAGCTTTCTTT
CASSEARQGTEAFF
>TRBJ2-7|NA|NA|TRBV6-1
TGTGCCAGCAGTGAATCTAACTCCTACGAGCAGTACTTC
CASSESNSYEQYF
>TRBJ1-2|NA|NA|TRBV7-9
TGTGCCAGCAGCTCCTTCGACAGGAGCGGCTACACCTTC
CASSSFDRSGYTF
>TRBJ2-3|once|TRBD1|TRBV5-1
TGCGCCAGCAGTTCAGACAGGGCGTCAGCGCAGTATTTT
CASSSDRASAQYF
>TRBJ1-1|NA|NA|TRBV29-1
TGCAGCGTTGAGCCGGGGGACACTGAAGCTTTCTTT
CSVEPGDTEAFF
>TRBJ1-1|NA|NA|TRBV28
TGTGCCAGCAGTTTATCTGCGGTTAGGAACACTGAAGCTTTCTTT
CASSLSAVRNTEAFF
>TRBJ2-1|NA|TRBD1|TRBV11-2
TGTGCCAGCAGCTTAGATTTCGGACAGGTGTACAATGAGCAGTTCTTC
CASSLDFGQVYNEQFF
>TRBJ1-6|NA|TRBD1|TRBV11-3
TGTGCCAGCGCCGGGACAGCTAAGAGCTCCTATAATTCACCCCTCCACTTT
CASAGTAKSSYNSPLHF
>TRBJ2-5|NA|TRBD2|TRBV3-1/TRBV3-2
TGTGCCAGCAGCCAAGAAAGGAAGATAGCGGGGGGGCTGGAGACCCAGTACTTC
CASSQERKIAGGLETQYF
>TRBJ2-7|NA|NA|TRBV19
TGTGAGAAAGGAGGACAGTATTTCTCCTACGAGCAGTACTTC
CEKGGQYFSYEQYF
>TRBJ1-1|NA|NA|TRBV12-3/TRBV12-4
TGTGCCAGCAGCTCAGGGTATGGTGAAGCTTTCTTT
CASSSGYGEAFF
>TRBJ1-1|NA|NA|TRBV9
TGTGCCAGCAGCGTAGATCCCGGGACTGAAGCTTTCTTT
CASSVDPGTEAFF
>TRBJ2-1|NA|NA|TRBV7-9
TGTGCCAGCCAACTTGGTCGGGCGGGGAATGAGCAGTTCTTC
CASQLGRAGNEQFF